Below are 28 T cell receptor beta chains sequenced from a single sample in a study of CD8+CD57+ T cells in acquired aplastic anemia. Genomic DNA was employed as the template in profiling TCR beta VDJ and CDR3. TCRdb used MiXCR to reprocess the reads, holding one entry per CDR3 protein. Of some 280,000 distinct CDR3 sequences in the sample, 56% were seen once. Material: sorted CD4+, CD8+, or CD8+CD57+ T cells (not recorded which) from PBMCs. The receptor source for this set is a human donor with severe aplastic anemia or a healthy control (not recorded which).

Ten or more counts support this clonotype. CDR3 sequence reads: CASSRDTSNEKLFF. DNA of the CDR3: TGTGCCAGTAGTAGGGACACCTCTAATGAAAAACTGTTTTTT. V usage is TRBV19 and J usage is TRBJ1-4; tentatively, D is TRBD1 (6 bases). CDR3 length: 14 residues. Germline V CDR1 and CDR2: LNHDA, SQIVND (reference sequence). The V end was cut by 4 bases, the J end by 3 bases, with 9 bases between.

This rearrangement joins TRBV19 to TRBJ2-7; 7 positions match TRBD1. Germline lookup yields CDR1 LNHDA and CDR2 SQIVND (reference sequence). V lost 10 bases, J lost 2 bases, and 11 bases stayed unmatched. This CDR3 has 14 amino acids. CDR3 nucleotide sequence: TGTGCCACAATACCTCGGGACAGCCCCTACGAGCAGTACTTC. Amino acid sequence: CATIPRDSPYEQYF.

This clonotype was seen only a few times. The chain has TRBV15 and TRBJ2-7; TRBD1 matches 7 bases. The germline CDR1 and CDR2 sequences are LNHNV and YYDKDF (reference sequence). This CDR3 is 14 amino acids long. V lost 0 bases and J lost 3; bases outside the gene matches: 2. The CDR3 region is CATSRDRQGYEQYF. The CDR3, as DNA: TGTGCCACCAGCAGAGATCGACAGGGCTACGAGCAGTACTTC.

V and J are TRBV2 and TRBJ2-7, with D maybe TRBD1 (5 bases). V lost 3 bases, J lost 2 bases, and 11 bases lay in between. This CDR3 contains 14 residues. Germline V gives CDR1 SNHLY, CDR2 FYNNEI. The CDR3 DNA follows: TGTGCCAGCAGTGACCCCAGGGCACCCTACGAGCAGTACTTC. It translates to CASSDPRAPYEQYF.

This clonotype was observed a few times. This rearrangement joins TRBV7-9 to TRBJ1-2; D gene uncertain. The germline V gene encodes CDR1 SEHNR and CDR2 FQNEAQ (reference sequence). Between the trimmed V and J ends, which lost 5 bases and 6 bases, there was a span of 16 bases. CDR3 size: 14 residues. CDR3 residues: CASSPNVVADGYTF. The CDR3 DNA is TGTGCCAGCAGCCCGAACGTCGTCGCGGATGGCTACACCTTC.

In its sample, this clonotype was seen a few times. The rearrangement uses TRBV7-8 and TRBJ1-2; D call uncertain. CDR3 size: 12 residues. V shed 3 bases and J shed 5 bases, with 7 bases lying between them. The germline CDR1 and CDR2 sequences are SGHVS and FQNEAQ. The CDR3 coding sequence is TGTGCCAGCAGCTTCGGGTCTTATGGCTACACCTTC. The encoded protein is CASSFGSYGYTF.

This clonotype occurred many times. The V call is TRBV7-9, the J call TRBJ1-3, with TRBD1 identical over 7 bases. Trimming removed 1 base from V and 0 bases from J; junction bases left unmatched: 6. The germline gives CDR1 SEHNR, CDR2 FQNEAQ (reference sequence). The CDR3 covers 17 residues. The CDR3 nucleotides are TGTGCCAGCAGCTTAGGCTTCAGGGGGGACTCTGGAAACACCATATATTTT. Translation gives CASSLGFRGDSGNTIYF.

The genes are TRBV7-2 and TRBJ1-5; D gene unclear. The CDR3 consists of 14 residues. CDR1 is SGHTA and CDR2 is FQGNSA in the germline V gene. Trimming shortened V by 3 bases and J by 7 bases, and 13 bases separated the two germline ends. CDR3 in DNA: TGTGCCAGCAGCTTGGAAGCCTCCGGGCAGCCCCAGCATTTT. Protein: CASSLEASGQPQHF.

The chain links TRBV24-1 to TRBJ2-7; 8 nucleotides agree with TRBD1. Germline V gene lookup returns CDR1 KGHDR and CDR2 SFDVKD. Losses at the gene ends were 11 bases for V and 3 bases for J; bases not matched to a gene: 8. CDR3 size: 13 residues. The DNA of the CDR3 is TGTGCCAGCAGACCGGGACAGGTCTACGAGCAGTACTTC. It is translated as CASRPGQVYEQYF.

This clonotype appeared many times. The chain recombines TRBV9 with TRBJ2-1, with 7 positions matching TRBD1. Germline CDR1 is SGDLS and CDR2 is YYNGEE. After removal of 4 bases from V and 4 bases from J, the junction contained 11 bases not matched to a gene. CDR3 size: 16 residues. Written as DNA, the CDR3 is TGTGCCAGCAGCCCCAGGGGGACAACCTCATACAATGAGCAGTTCTTC. Residues: CASSPRGTTSYNEQFF.

J is TRBJ2-5 and V is TRBV12-3 or TRBV12-4; D ambiguous. This CDR3 contains 15 residues. V lost 7 bases to trimming and J lost 1 base, with 16 bases between them. The CDR3 spells CASNIWGNPQETQYF. The CDR3 DNA is TGTGCCAGCAATATCTGGGGAAATCCCCAAGAGACCCAGTACTTC.

This clonotype was counted at least ten times. The chain links TRBV7-2 to TRBJ2-2, with D hard to call. The CDR3 covers 16 residues. Germline CDR1 reads SGHTA; CDR2 reads FQGNSA. V was trimmed by 0 bases and J by 0 bases, leaving 8 bases between them. The CDR3 region is CASSLAPPPNTGELFF. The CDR3 bases are TGTGCCAGCAGCTTAGCTCCCCCCCCGAACACCGGGGAGCTGTTTTTT.

This clonotype was recorded at least ten times. V and J are TRBV11-2 and TRBJ2-7; 7 positions match TRBD2. V trimming: 0 bases; J trimming: 3 bases; junction bases outside the gene matches: 5. The germline V gene has CDR1 SGHAT and CDR2 FQNNGV. This CDR3 contains 15 residues. Written as DNA, the CDR3 is TGTGCCAGCAGCTTAGATGTGGCTAGCGGCTACGAGCAGTACTTC. Protein: CASSLDVASGYEQYF.

The chain combines TRBV20-1 with TRBJ1-5; no definite D call. The CDR3 is 13 residues long. Germline V gene data show CDR1 as DFQATT and CDR2 as SNEGSKA (reference sequence). Between the trimmed V and J ends, which lost 2 bases and 0 bases, there was a span of 5 bases. In DNA form, the CDR3 reads TGCAGTGCTAGAACTGATAGCAATCAGCCCCAGCATTTT. This codes for CSARTDSNQPQHF.

This clonotype was recorded many times. The chain links TRBV2 to TRBJ2-5; D might be TRBD1 (6 bases). Germline CDR1 reads SNHLY; CDR2 reads FYNNEI. With 6 bases removed from V and 3 bases from J, the gap between germline ends came to 14 bases. This CDR3 spans 14 amino acids. The CDR3 DNA is TGTGCCAGCAGCCTCGGACAGACCAAAGAGACCCAGTACTTC. Residues: CASSLGQTKETQYF.

About this clonotype itself: The final CDR3 position lacks the conserved phenylalanine or tryptophan, pointing to a likely read error. The V gene is TRBV5-1, the J gene TRBJ2-5; 11 bases map to TRBD2. V shed 5 bases, J shed 3 bases, and the junction held 6 bases outside the gene matches. This CDR3 is 15 amino acids long. Germline V gene data show CDR1 as SGHRS and CDR2 as YFSETQ. CDR3 residues: CASSRGTSGEETQYS. The CDR3 DNA reads TGCGCCAGCAGTCGGGGGACTAGCGGCGAAGAGACCCAGTACTCC.

This clonotype has only a few counts. J is TRBJ2-6 and V is TRBV2, with 8 bases that match TRBD1. The CDR3 has 16 residues. The V gene's germline CDR1 is SNHLY and CDR2 FYNNEI. Trimming took 3 bases from V and 2 from J; bases not matched to a gene: 3. The CDR3 DNA reads TGTGCCAGCAGTGAGGGCAGGGGGCCTGGGGCCAACGTCCTGACTTTC. Its protein is CASSEGRGPGANVLTF.

The chain has TRBV25-1 and TRBJ2-1; 7 bases line up with TRBD1. CDR1 and CDR2 from the germline V gene are MGHDK and SYGVNS. The CDR3 contains 15 residues. J gave up 6 bases and V 1 base, and 6 bases lay outside the gene matches. CDR3 sequence: CASSESGQSSNEQFF. CDR3 coding DNA: TGTGCCAGCAGTGAATCGGGACAGAGCTCCAATGAGCAGTTCTTC.

This chain links TRBV7-8 with TRBJ2-5, with TRBD1 identical over 7 bases. Judging by the DNA end, TRBJ2-7 fits better; the J call may be wrong. CDR3 length equals 15 residues. The germline V gene has CDR1 SGHVS and CDR2 FQNEAQ. CDR3 DNA: TGTGCCAGCAGCTTAGGCCCAGGGGGAAAGAGCGAGCAGTACTTC. This codes for CASSLGPGGKSEQYF.

This clonotype was counted only a few times. This may stem from a read error, because a much larger clone lies one nucleotide away. This chain joins TRBV6-6 and TRBJ1-5; possible D gene TRBD1, 5 bases. Germline V gives CDR1 MNHNY, CDR2 SVGAGI (reference sequence). The CDR3 loop spans 13 amino acids. V lost 6 bases and J lost 4, with 10 bases in between. CDR3 sequence reads: CASRAWGNQPQHF. The CDR3 DNA reads TGTGCCAGCAGGGCTTGGGGGAATCAGCCCCAGCATTTT.

The chain links TRBV29-1 to TRBJ2-1; D not certain. The length of the CDR3 is 11 residues. The germline V gene encodes CDR1 SQVTM and CDR2 ANQGSEA. The CDR3 reads CSATIYNEQFF. The CDR3 DNA follows: TGCAGTGCTACCATCTACAATGAGCAGTTCTTC.

The chain carries TRBV6-4 and TRBJ1-1; D remains ambiguous. V lost 5 bases to trimming and J lost 5 bases, with 12 bases between them. The germline V gene encodes CDR1 MRHNA and CDR2 SNTAGT. The CDR3 length is 13 residues. The CDR3 protein is CASSRESKTEAFF. The CDR3 nucleotides read TGTGCCAGCAGTCGGGAATCGAAGACTGAAGCTTTCTTT.

The chain is built from TRBV12-3 or TRBV12-4 and TRBJ2-5; a weak D match, TRBD1 (6 bases). Trimming stripped 6 bases from V and 5 bases from J, with 13 bases between. The CDR3 covers 13 residues. The CDR3 DNA follows: TGTGCCAGCAGCAAGGACAGTTGGGAGACCCAGTACTTC. This codes for CASSKDSWETQYF.

The rearrangement uses TRBV7-2 and TRBJ2-7; 7 nucleotides line up with TRBD1. Losses at the gene ends were 2 bases for V and 3 bases for J; bases not matched to a gene: 7. The CDR3 has 15 residues. Germline V gene data show CDR1 as SGHTA and CDR2 as FQGNSA. CDR3 sequence (DNA): TGTGCCAGCAGCTTATTGGGGACAGCGAGCTACGAGCAGTACTTC. Amino acids: CASSLLGTASYEQYF.

On this clonotype itself: This CDR3 is missing its conserved last phenylalanine or tryptophan, likely due to a read error. This chain links TRBV24-1 with TRBJ2-1; maybe TRBD2 (5 bases). Germline CDR1 reads KGHDR; CDR2 reads SFDVKD. The CDR3 is made up of 15 amino acids. V shed 3 bases and J shed 7 bases, with 15 bases lying between them. Written as DNA, the CDR3 is TGTGCCACCAGTGATCCAGTATCTTGGAGGAATGAGCAGTTCCTC. As protein: CATSDPVSWRNEQFL.

The chain combines TRBV10-1 with TRBJ1-2; tentative D call: TRBD1 (6 bases). CDR3 size: 15 residues. The germline CDR1 and CDR2 sequences are WNHNN and SYGVQD (reference sequence). V was shortened by 2 bases and J by 0 bases, with 10 bases between the two germline ends. CDR3 residues: CASSEDRTPNYGYTF. For the CDR3, the DNA is TGCGCCAGCAGTGAGGACAGGACCCCTAACTATGGCTACACCTTC.

As concerns this clonotype: One end of the junction does not line up with germline, which may come from a read error. CDR3 nucleotide sequence: TGTGTCAGTAGTATGGGACGTGGAGCCCATGAGACCCAGTACTTC. Its translation: CVSSMGRGAHETQYF. The chain employs TRBV19 and TRBJ2-5; TRBD1 or TRBD2 may be the D gene (5 bases each). Per germline, CDR1 LNHDA and CDR2 SQIVND (reference sequence). The CDR3 totals 15 residues.

This clonotype was seen a handful of times. The chain uses TRBV7-3 and TRBJ2-1; 7 bases map to TRBD1. The CDR3 has 13 residues. V lost 4 bases to trimming and J lost 4 bases; unmatched junction nucleotides: 1. Looked up from germline, CDR1 is SGHTA and CDR2 is FQGTGA. Here the CDR3 reads CASSSTGYNEQFF. In DNA, the CDR3 is TGTGCCAGCAGCTCGACAGGGTACAATGAGCAGTTCTTC.